Listed here is a single T cell receptor (beta chain). The record originates from a study of PD-1 blockade in classical Hodgkin lymphoma. This table comes from immunoSEQ multiplex PCR, and its TCRdb copy is limited to in-frame clones, with some not included. The sample lists nearly 60,000 clones; 75% to 95% were seen once. Every one of the patients relapsed after autologous stem cell transplantation (brentuximab vedotin exposure was variable). After removal of 3 bases from V and 6 bases from J, the junction contained 9 bases not matched to a gene. Germline-derived CDR1 and CDR2 are MDHEN and SYDVKM. This CDR3 is 16 amino acids long.

The material was peripheral blood mononuclear cells (PBMCs), obtained before the second cycle of nivolumab. This TCR was sampled from a human donor with classical Hodgkin lymphoma. The chain carries TRBV28 and TRBJ2-2, with 8 positions matching TRBD2. In DNA, the CDR3 is TGTGCCAGCAGTTTCTCCCCGGGGGGGTCCGCCGGGGAGCTGTTTTTT. This sequence encodes CASSFSPGGSAGELFF.